This T cell receptor beta chain comes out of a study of blood T cell repertoires in COVID-19. In the study overall: Donors in the United States, Italy and Spain gave samples during acute or convalescent COVID-19. The cDNA or gDNA used as material had been derived from T cells, B-cell-depleted T cells, or PBMCs.

Seattle patients were enrolled during active infection and followed longitudinally. Authors' processing steps: Estimated nucleated cell counts came from reference gene primer amplification. Assay used: immunoSEQ multiplex PCR; TCRdb lists only in-frame clones, some missing. Clone size and the V and J calls come from that table; the DNA yielded D and trimming. The table records about 120,000 clones, about 90% of them present only once. V lost 5 bases to trimming and J lost 3 bases; unmatched junction nucleotides: 6. This CDR3 spans 15 amino acids. CDR1 and CDR2 (germline): SEHNR, FQNEAQ (reference sequence).

This receptor was obtained from a woman aged 55-75 years with COVID-19, enrolled during active disease. The sequenced sample consisted of peripheral blood. V and J are TRBV7-9 and TRBJ2-7; 11 nucleotides match TRBD1. CDR3 in DNA: TGTGCCAGCAGCATAGGACAGGGGGCTCACTACGAGCAGTACTTC. Translated: CASSIGQGAHYEQYF.